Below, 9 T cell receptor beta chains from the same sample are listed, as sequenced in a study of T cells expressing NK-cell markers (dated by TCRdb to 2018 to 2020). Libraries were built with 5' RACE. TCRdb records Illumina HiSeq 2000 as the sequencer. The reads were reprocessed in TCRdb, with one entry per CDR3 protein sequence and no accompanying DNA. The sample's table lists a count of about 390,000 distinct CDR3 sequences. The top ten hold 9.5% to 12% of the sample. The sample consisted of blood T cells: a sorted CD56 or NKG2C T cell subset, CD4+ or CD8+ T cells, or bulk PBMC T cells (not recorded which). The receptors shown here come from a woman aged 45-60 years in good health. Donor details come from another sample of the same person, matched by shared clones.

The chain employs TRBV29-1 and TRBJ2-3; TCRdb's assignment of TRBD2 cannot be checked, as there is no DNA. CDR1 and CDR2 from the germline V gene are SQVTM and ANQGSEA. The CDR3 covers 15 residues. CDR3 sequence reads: CSVETGAGEGDTQYF.

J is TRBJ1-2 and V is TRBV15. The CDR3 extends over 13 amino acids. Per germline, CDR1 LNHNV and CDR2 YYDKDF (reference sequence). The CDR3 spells CATSRDHRTGYTF.

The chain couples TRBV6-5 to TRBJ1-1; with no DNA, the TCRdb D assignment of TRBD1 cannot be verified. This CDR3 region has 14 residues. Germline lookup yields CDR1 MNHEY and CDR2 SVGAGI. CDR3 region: CASTGTGSGTEAFF.

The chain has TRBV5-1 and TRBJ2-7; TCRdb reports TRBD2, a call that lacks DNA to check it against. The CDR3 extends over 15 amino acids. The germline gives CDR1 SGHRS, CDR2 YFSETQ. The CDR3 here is CASSLGPGRGYEQYF.

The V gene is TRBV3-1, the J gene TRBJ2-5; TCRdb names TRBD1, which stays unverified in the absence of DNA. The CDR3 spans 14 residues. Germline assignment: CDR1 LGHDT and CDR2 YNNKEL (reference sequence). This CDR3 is CASSSTGERETQYF.

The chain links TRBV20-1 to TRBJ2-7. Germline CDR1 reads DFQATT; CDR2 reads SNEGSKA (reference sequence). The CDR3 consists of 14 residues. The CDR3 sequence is CSARESGTSYEQYF.

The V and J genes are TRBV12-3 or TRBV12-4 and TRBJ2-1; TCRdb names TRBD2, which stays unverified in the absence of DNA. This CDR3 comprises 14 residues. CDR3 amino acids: CASSTRDYSNEQFF.

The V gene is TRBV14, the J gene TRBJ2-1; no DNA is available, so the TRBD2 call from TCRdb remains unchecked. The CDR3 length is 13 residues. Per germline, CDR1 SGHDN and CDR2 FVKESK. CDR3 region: CASSPRLAGKQFF.

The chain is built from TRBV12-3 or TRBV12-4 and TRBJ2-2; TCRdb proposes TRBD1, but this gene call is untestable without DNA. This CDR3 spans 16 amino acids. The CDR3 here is CASSLRLPGGTGELFF.